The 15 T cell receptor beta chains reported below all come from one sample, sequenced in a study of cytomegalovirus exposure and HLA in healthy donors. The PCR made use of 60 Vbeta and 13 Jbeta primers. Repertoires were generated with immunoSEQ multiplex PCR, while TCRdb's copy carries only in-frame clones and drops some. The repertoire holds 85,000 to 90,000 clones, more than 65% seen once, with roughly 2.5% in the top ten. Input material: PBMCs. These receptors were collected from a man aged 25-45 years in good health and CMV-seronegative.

CDR3 bases: TGTGCCAGCAGCTTGGTGGGGGCCCGGGAAAAACTGTTTTTT. It yields the protein CASSLVGAREKLFF. The gene calls are TRBV5-8 and TRBJ1-4, with a weak D call TRBD1 (6 bases). Germline loops: CDR1 SGHTS, CDR2 YDEGEE. CDR3 size: 14 residues. The V gene lost 0 bases and the J gene lost 8 bases, with 11 bases spanning the gap.

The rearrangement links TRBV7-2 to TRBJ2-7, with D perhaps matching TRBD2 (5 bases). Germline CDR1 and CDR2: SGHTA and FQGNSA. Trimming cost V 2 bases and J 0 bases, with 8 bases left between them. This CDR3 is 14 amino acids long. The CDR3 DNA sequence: TGTGCCAGCAGCTTATCCCGGGACTCCTACGAGCAGTACTTC. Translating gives CASSLSRDSYEQYF.

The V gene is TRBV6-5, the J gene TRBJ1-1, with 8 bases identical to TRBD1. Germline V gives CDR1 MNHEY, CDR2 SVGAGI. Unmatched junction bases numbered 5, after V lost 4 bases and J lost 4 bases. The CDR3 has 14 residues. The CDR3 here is CASSSRTGSTEAFF. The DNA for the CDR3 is TGTGCCAGCAGTTCTCGGACAGGGAGCACTGAAGCTTTCTTT.

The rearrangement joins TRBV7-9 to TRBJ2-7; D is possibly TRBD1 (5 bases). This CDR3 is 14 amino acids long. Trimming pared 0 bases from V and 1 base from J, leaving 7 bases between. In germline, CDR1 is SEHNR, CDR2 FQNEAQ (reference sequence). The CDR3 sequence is CASSLAAGSYEQYF. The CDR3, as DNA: TGTGCCAGCAGCTTAGCTGCAGGGTCCTACGAGCAGTACTTC.

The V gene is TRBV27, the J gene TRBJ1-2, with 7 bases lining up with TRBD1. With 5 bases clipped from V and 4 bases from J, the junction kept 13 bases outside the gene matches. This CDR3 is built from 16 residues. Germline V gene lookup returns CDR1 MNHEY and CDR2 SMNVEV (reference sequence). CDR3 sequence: CASSPTTGQVGYGYTF. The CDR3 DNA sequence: TGTGCCAGCAGTCCGACGACAGGACAGGTCGGCTATGGCTACACCTTC.

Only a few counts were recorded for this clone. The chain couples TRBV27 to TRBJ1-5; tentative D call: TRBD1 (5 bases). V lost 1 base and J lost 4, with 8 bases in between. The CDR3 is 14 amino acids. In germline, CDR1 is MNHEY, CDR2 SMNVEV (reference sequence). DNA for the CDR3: TGTGCCAGCAGTTTATGGCAGGGAAATCAGCCCCAGCATTTT. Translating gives CASSLWQGNQPQHF.

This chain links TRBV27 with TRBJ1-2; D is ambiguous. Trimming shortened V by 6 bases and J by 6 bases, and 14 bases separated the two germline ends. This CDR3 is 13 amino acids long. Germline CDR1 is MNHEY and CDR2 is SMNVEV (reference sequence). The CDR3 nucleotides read TGTGCCAGCAGACGTCCGGGGATTCATGGCTACACCTTC. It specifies CASRRPGIHGYTF.

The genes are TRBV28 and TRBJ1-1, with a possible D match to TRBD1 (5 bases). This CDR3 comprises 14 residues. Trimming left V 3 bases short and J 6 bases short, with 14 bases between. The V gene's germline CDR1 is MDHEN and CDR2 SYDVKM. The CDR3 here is CASSLGQGFSEAFF. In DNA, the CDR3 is TGTGCCAGCAGTTTGGGTCAGGGTTTCTCTGAAGCTTTCTTT.

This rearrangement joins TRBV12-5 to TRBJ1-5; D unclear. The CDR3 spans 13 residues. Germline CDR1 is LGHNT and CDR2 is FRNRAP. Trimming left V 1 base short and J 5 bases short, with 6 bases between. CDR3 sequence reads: CASGLAIDQPQHF. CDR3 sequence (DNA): TGTGCTAGTGGTTTGGCCATAGATCAGCCCCAGCATTTT.

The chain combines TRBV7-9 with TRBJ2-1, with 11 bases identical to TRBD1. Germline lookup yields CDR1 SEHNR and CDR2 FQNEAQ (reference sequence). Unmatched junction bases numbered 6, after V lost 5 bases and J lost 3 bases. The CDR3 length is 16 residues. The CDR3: CASSLSGTGGYNEQFF. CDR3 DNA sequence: TGTGCCAGCAGCCTTTCCGGGACAGGGGGCTACAATGAGCAGTTCTTC.

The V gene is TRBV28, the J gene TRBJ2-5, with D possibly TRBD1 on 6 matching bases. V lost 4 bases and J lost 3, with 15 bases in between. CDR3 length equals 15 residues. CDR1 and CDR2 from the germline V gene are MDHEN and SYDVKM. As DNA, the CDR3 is TGTGCCAGCAGTTACTACAGGGATCGAAAAGAGACCCAGTACTTC. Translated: CASSYYRDRKETQYF.

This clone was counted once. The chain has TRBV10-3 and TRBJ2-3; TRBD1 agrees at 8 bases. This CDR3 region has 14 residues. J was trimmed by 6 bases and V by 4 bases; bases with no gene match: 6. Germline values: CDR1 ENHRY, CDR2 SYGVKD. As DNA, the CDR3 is TGTGCCATCAGTGGGGCAGGGGGCGCCGATACGCAGTATTTT. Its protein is CAISGAGGADTQYF.

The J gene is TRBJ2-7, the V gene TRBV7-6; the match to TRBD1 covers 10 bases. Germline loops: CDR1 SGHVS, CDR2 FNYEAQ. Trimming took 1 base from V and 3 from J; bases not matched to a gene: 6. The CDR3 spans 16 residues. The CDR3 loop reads CASSLVSGQGSYEQYF. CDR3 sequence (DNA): TGTGCCAGCAGCTTAGTGTCGGGACAGGGGAGCTACGAGCAGTACTTC.

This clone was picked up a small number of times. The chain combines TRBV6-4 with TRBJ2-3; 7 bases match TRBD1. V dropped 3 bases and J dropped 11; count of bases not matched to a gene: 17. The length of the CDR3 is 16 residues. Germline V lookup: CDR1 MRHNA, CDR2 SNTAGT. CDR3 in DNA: TGTGCCAGCAGTGAAACAGGGGCCAACCTGGCAGAGAGGCAGTATTTT. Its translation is CASSETGANLAERQYF.

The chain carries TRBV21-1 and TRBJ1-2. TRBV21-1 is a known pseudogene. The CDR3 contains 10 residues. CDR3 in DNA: TGTGCCAGGGGGGGCTATGGCTACACCTTC. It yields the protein CARGGYGYTF.